The rows below give T cell receptor beta chains drawn from one sample of a study of vaccination and CD4 T cells after COVID-19. TCRdb passed the PCR reads through MiXCR, listing each CDR3 protein once. Of 13,000 to 15,000 distinct CDR3 sequences in the sample, 53% were seen once. Their antigens are not known. The sample was CD4+ T cells from blood, cultured in vitro, taken before SARS-CoV-2 vaccination. The source of these receptors is a human donor who had recovered from COVID-19. Both conserved end residues are part of each CDR3. D genes are given only for firm matches. Only part of the rows carry a size: once, few, many, or a class if the clone is expanded.

TRBV29-1,TRBD1,-,TRBJ2-1,TGCAGCATCGGGACAGGGCAAAACAATGAGCAGTTCTTC,CSIGTGQNNEQFF
TRBV6-1,-,-,TRBJ2-1,TGTGCCAGCACCCAGGGGAATGAGCAGTTCTTC,CASTQGNEQFF
TRBV27,-,few,TRBJ1-2,TGTGCCAGCAAGAGAAACAGGGCCGAGGGTTTTGCCTATGGCTACACCTTC,CASKRNRAEGFAYGYTF
TRBV10-1,TRBD2,-,TRBJ2-2,TGCGCCAGCAGTGAGGCCGGGTTAGCGGGTAACACCGGGGAGCTGTTTTTT,CASSEAGLAGNTGELFF
TRBV2,-,-,TRBJ1-2,TGTGCCAGCAGTGAACAGGATTTCAATGGCTACACCTTC,CASSEQDFNGYTF
TRBV6-1,-,-,TRBJ1-4,TGTGCCAGCAGTGATAGGAGACAGCTGAATGAAAAACTGTTTTTT,CASSDRRQLNEKLFF
TRBV20-1,TRBD2,-,TRBJ2-6,TGCAGTGCTAGTCTCGGACTAGCGGGAGCCGGGGCCAACGTCCTGACTTTC,CSASLGLAGAGANVLTF
TRBV20-1,-,few,TRBJ2-5,TGCAGTCCCTCCAGGGCCCAAGAGACCCAGTACTTC,CSPSRAQETQYF
TRBV20-1,-,-,TRBJ1-1,TGCAGTGCTAGCCGGGACGGTTCGAACACTGAAGCTTTCTTT,CSASRDGSNTEAFF
TRBV19,TRBD2,-,TRBJ2-5,TGTGCCACCAAGAGGTGGGAGGGTCGGGGAGAGACCCAGTACTTC,CATKRWEGRGETQYF
TRBV20-1,TRBD1,-,TRBJ1-5,TGCAGTGCTAGACAGGGGGCGCGTGGCAATCAGCCCCAGCATTTT,CSARQGARGNQPQHF
TRBV27,TRBD2,-,TRBJ2-5,TGTGCCAGCAGTCAGGGACTAGCGGGAGTAGAGACCCAGTACTTC,CASSQGLAGVETQYF
TRBV28,-,-,TRBJ2-1,TGTGCCAGCAGCCACCAAGGACTATATAACAATGAGCAGTTCTTC,CASSHQGLYNNEQFF
TRBV28,TRBD2,-,TRBJ2-1,TGTGCCAGCAGTTTTATGGGACTAGCGGGATATGGGGGGTACAATGAGCAGTTCTTC,CASSFMGLAGYGGYNEQFF
TRBV7-2,-,-,TRBJ2-7,TGTGCCAGCAGCTTCACAGGGATCATTAGGGGGGAGCAGTACTTC,CASSFTGIIRGEQYF
TRBV27,-,-,TRBJ2-5,TGTGCCAGCAGAACCCAAGGTGGTTTTCAAGAGACCCAGTACTTC,CASRTQGGFQETQYF
TRBV6-1,-,once,TRBJ1-4,TGTGCCAGCAGGGTATCGGGGATGCCTAATGAAAAACTGTTTTTT,CASRVSGMPNEKLFF
TRBV30,-,-,TRBJ2-7,TGTGCCTGGAGTGTACTTTCGGGGGAATACTCCTACGAGCAGTACTTC,CAWSVLSGEYSYEQYF
TRBV24-1,TRBD1,-,TRBJ2-2,TGTGCCACCAGTGACACCTGGGACAGGGGGCTTTTAGGGTTCAACGCCGGGGAGCTGTTTTTT,CATSDTWDRGLLGFNAGELFF
TRBV11-1,-,-,TRBJ2-1,TGTGCCAGCAGCAATTACAATGAGCAGTTCTTC,CASSNYNEQFF
TRBV20-1,TRBD1,few,TRBJ2-3,TGCAGTGCTAGAGTTCCTACGGGACAGAATTTATATTTT,CSARVPTGQNLYF
TRBV20-1,-,-,TRBJ1-2,TGCAGTGCTAGATGGGCAGGGAACTATGGCTACACCTTC,CSARWAGNYGYTF
TRBV20-1,TRBD2,-,TRBJ2-7,TGCAGTGCTAAGAGAAGGGGACTAGCGGGAGCAAGAGAGCAGTACTTC,CSAKRRGLAGAREQYF
TRBV20-1,-,-,TRBJ1-2,TGCAGTGCTAGAAATAAGGGTCGGGACTATGGCTACACCTTC,CSARNKGRDYGYTF
TRBV28,-,-,TRBJ1-5,TGTGCCAGCAGGGTAACAAATCAGCCCCAGCATTTT,CASRVTNQPQHF
TRBV10-3,-,-,TRBJ1-6,TGTGCCATCAGTGAGTCGGTCAGGAGCTCCTATAATTCACCCCTCCACTTT,CAISESVRSSYNSPLHF
TRBV11-2,-,-,TRBJ1-5,TGTGCCAGCAGCTTAGTAACAGGGAGCAATCAGCCCCAGCATTTT,CASSLVTGSNQPQHF
TRBV7-9,-,few,TRBJ2-3,TGTGCCAGCAGCTTATTTGACAGACGAATAACAGATACGCAGTATTTT,CASSLFDRRITDTQYF
TRBV20-1,-,-,TRBJ2-3,TGCAGTGCTAGAAAAGGGGGTCGGACCACAGATACGCAGTATTTT,CSARKGGRTTDTQYF
TRBV4-1,TRBD1,-,TRBJ1-2,TGCGCCAGCAGACCGACCGGGACAGGGACGGCTGGCTACACCTTC,CASRPTGTGTAGYTF
TRBV6-2/TRBV6-3,TRBD2,-,TRBJ2-1,TGTGCCAGCAGGCGACTAGCGGGAGGGCCGAATGAGCAGTTCTTC,CASRRLAGGPNEQFF
TRBV6-2/TRBV6-3,-,few,TRBJ2-1,TGTGCCAGCAGGCATAACGGCGCGAATGAGCAGTTCTTC,CASRHNGANEQFF
TRBV20-1,-,-,TRBJ2-3,TGCAGTGCTAGAGTGGGTATTCGCACAGATACGCAGTATTTT,CSARVGIRTDTQYF
TRBV20-1,TRBD2,few,TRBJ2-2,TGCAGTGCTAGTCTAGCGGGAATGGCCGGGGAGCTGTTTTTT,CSASLAGMAGELFF
TRBV20-1,-,-,TRBJ2-7,TGCAGTGGGGGAGTCGGCCGCTACGAGCAGTACTTC,CSGGVGRYEQYF
TRBV20-1,-,few,TRBJ2-2,TGCAGTGCTAGCGCTAGCCCCCCCGGGGAGCTGTTTTTT,CSASASPPGELFF
TRBV28,-,-,TRBJ1-2,TGTGCCAGCAGCTTTCCAGGGCTTAACTATGGCTACACCTTC,CASSFPGLNYGYTF
TRBV7-3,-,few,TRBJ2-5,TGTGCCAGCAGCTTCCGAGGGGGGGAGACCCAGTACTTC,CASSFRGGETQYF
TRBV2,-,-,TRBJ1-2,TGTGCCAGCAGCAGAAACTATGGCTACACCTTC,CASSRNYGYTF
TRBV2,TRBD1,-,TRBJ1-6,TGTGCCAGCAGGGGAAACCAGGGGGCTAGTTCACCCCTCCACTTT,CASRGNQGASSPLHF
TRBV19,-,few,TRBJ1-5,TGTGCCAGTACTCTAGCCGACAGCCGATATCAGCCCCAGCATTTT,CASTLADSRYQPQHF
TRBV6-1,TRBD2,-,TRBJ2-7,TGTGCCACCTCCGGACTAGCGGGAATCGACGAGCAGTACTTC,CATSGLAGIDEQYF
TRBV28,-,-,TRBJ2-2,TGTGCCAGCAGTTTAGGCAGGGAGAGGGGGAGGGCCGACACCGGGGAGCTGTTTTTT,CASSLGRERGRADTGELFF
TRBV4-2,-,-,TRBJ2-5,TGTGCCAGCAGCCAAGGGCAAGGAAGAGCGGGCGATCAAGAGACCCAGTACTTC,CASSQGQGRAGDQETQYF
TRBV20-1,TRBD1,once,TRBJ2-3,TGCAGTGCTTTGGGGACAGGGGGAGATGGGGATACAGATACGCAGTATTTT,CSALGTGGDGDTDTQYF
TRBV7-8,-,-,TRBJ2-1,TGTGCCAGCAGCATCCTGACAGGAATAACGTACAATGAGCAGTTCTTC,CASSILTGITYNEQFF
TRBV20-1,-,few,TRBJ1-5,TGCAGTCTCCCACGGGGTGGAAGCAATCAGCCCCAGCATTTT,CSLPRGGSNQPQHF
TRBV28,-,-,TRBJ2-2,TGTGCCAGCCTTCTGACAGGTTTCACCGGGGAGCTGTTTTTT,CASLLTGFTGELFF
TRBV27,-,-,TRBJ2-5,TGTGCCAGCAGTTTCAATGCGTGGAGCGGGGAGACCCAGTACTTC,CASSFNAWSGETQYF
TRBV14,-,once,TRBJ1-2,TGTGCCAGCAGCCCCCCTCACTCTGGCTACACCTTC,CASSPPHSGYTF
TRBV10-1,-,few,TRBJ1-2,TGCGCCAGCAGTGAGACCCCGGGACAAGGACATGGTGGCTACACCTTC,CASSETPGQGHGGYTF
TRBV7-2,-,-,TRBJ1-1,TGTGCCAGCAGCTTAGGGCAGGGTGGGATGAACACTGAAGCTTTCTTT,CASSLGQGGMNTEAFF
TRBV11-2,-,-,TRBJ2-7,TGTGCCAGCAGCTCTTTGCGCCGGGCCTCAAAATCCTACGAGCAGTACTTC,CASSSLRRASKSYEQYF
TRBV19,-,-,TRBJ2-1,TGTGCCAGTAGTAACTCGGGATTAGCAAACAATGAGCAGTTCTTC,CASSNSGLANNEQFF
TRBV7-2,-,-,TRBJ2-5,TGTGCCAGCAGGTGGGGGAGCCAAGAGACCCAGTACTTC,CASRWGSQETQYF
TRBV2,-,-,TRBJ1-1,TGTGCCAGCATCGAATGGGGGTACACTGAAGCTTTCTTT,CASIEWGYTEAFF
TRBV4-1,-,-,TRBJ1-3,TGCGCCAGCAGCCAGAATTGGGACGCGGGGAGGAACACCATATATTTT,CASSQNWDAGRNTIYF
TRBV30,-,-,TRBJ1-6,TGTGCCTGGAGTGTGGGGGTCACTTATAATTCACCCCTCCACTTT,CAWSVGVTYNSPLHF
TRBV6-1,-,-,TRBJ2-1,TGTGCCAGCAGTATACAGAGATACAATGAGCAGTTCTTC,CASSIQRYNEQFF